This T cell receptor beta chain was captured in a study of CXCR3-negative and CXCR3-positive naive CD8 T cells. Study-wide results and caveats: Naive cells positive for CXCR3 carried more hydrophobic TRB CDR3s than CXCR3-negative ones.

Points on this clonotype: The antigen remains undetermined.

5' RACE that incorporated UMI labels was used to prepare the TRB cDNA libraries. From the 5' RACE reads, TCRdb lists one entry per CDR3 protein and no DNA. The table for this sample gives more than 70,000 distinct CDR3 sequences. The receptor comes from a human donor in good health. Some clones in this sample may be carry-over from other donors' samples. Specimen: naive CXCR3+ CD8+ T cells from blood. The sample's subset: CD45RO-CCR7+CD27+CD95- naive CD8+ T cells expressing CXCR3 (TNR3+).

CDR3: CASSQVIGANEQYF. The chain has TRBV4-1 and TRBJ2-7. The CDR3 covers 14 residues. The germline V gene encodes CDR1 MGHRA and CDR2 YSYEKL.